One and the same sample provided the 5 T cell receptor beta chains below, sequenced in a study of technical replicates of blood from a few donors. Measured with immunoSEQ multiplex PCR; TCRdb has only the in-frame clones, and not every one. The sample yields 95,000 to 100,000 clones, under 97% seen once. The specimen sequenced was T cells isolated from PBMCs. The receptors here all came from a human donor in good health.

This chain connects TRBV7-9 to TRBJ1-5; possible D gene TRBD1, 5 bases. Germline CDR1 and CDR2: SEHNR and FQNEAQ (reference sequence). CDR3 length: 15 residues. V lost 1 base to trimming and J lost 7 bases, with 14 bases between them. The CDR3 DNA sequence: TGTGCCAGCAGCTTAGGGCAGGGTTTATGGCAGCCCCAGCATTTT. Its protein is CASSLGQGLWQPQHF. The full variable domain, its missing parts supplied by reference TRBV7-9 and TRBJ1-5, is DTGVSQNPRHKITKRGQNVTFRCDPISEHNRLYWYRQTLGQGPEFLTYFQNEAQLEKSRLLSDRFSAERPKGSFSTLEIQRTEQGDSAMYLCASSLGQGLWQPQHFGDGTRLSIL.

This clone was seen only once. The V and J genes are TRBV10-3 and TRBJ2-1; unclear D gene. The CDR3 has 14 amino acids. Germline V gene lookup returns CDR1 ENHRY and CDR2 SYGVKD. V gave up 3 bases and J gave up 6 bases, with 12 bases separating them. CDR3 amino acids: CAISDSLRGNEQFF. The CDR3 DNA is TGTGCCATCAGTGATTCCCTCCGCGGCAATGAGCAGTTCTTC.

The CDR3 region is CASSWLPGVGPNQPQHF. CDR3 DNA sequence: TGCGCCAGCAGCTGGCTACCAGGGGTAGGCCCCAATCAGCCCCAGCATTTT. The rearrangement joins TRBV5-1 to TRBJ1-5; weak D call: TRBD1 (6 bases). The V end lost 3 bases, the J end lost 3 bases, and 19 bases lay between the germline ends. In germline, CDR1 is SGHRS, CDR2 YFSETQ. The CDR3 is 17 amino acids. The full variable domain, rest sourced from reference TRBV5-1 and TRBJ1-5, is KAGVTQTPRYLIKTRGQQVTLSCSPISGHRSVSWYQQTPGQGLQFLFEYFSETQRNKGNFPGRFSGRQFSNSRSEMNVSTLELGDSALYLCASSWLPGVGPNQPQHFGDGTRLSIL.

Details on this clone: The junction does not match germline at one end; this may be a read error. The V and J genes are TRBV7-9 and TRBJ2-5, with no clear D. Germline assignment: CDR1 SEHNR and CDR2 FQNEAQ (reference sequence). This CDR3 contains 13 residues. DNA for the CDR3: TGTGCCAGCACCTTATCAGGACAAGAGACCCAGTACTTC. Protein sequence: CASTLSGQETQYF.

V and J are TRBV7-8 and TRBJ2-2; a weak D match, TRBD2 (6 bases). The V end was cut by 4 bases, the J end by 3 bases, with 15 bases between. The germline V gene encodes CDR1 SGHVS and CDR2 FQNEAQ. The CDR3 has 16 residues. This CDR3 reads CASSSWRGADTGELFF. The CDR3 region has the DNA TGTGCCAGCAGCTCTTGGAGGGGCGCGGACACCGGGGAGCTGTTTTTT. Full variable domain (missing parts from reference TRBV7-8 and TRBJ2-2): GAGVSQSPRYKVAKRGQDVALRCDPISGHVSLFWYQQALGQGPEFLTYFQNEAQLDKSGLPSDRFFAERPEGSVSTLKIQRTQQEDSAVYLCASSSWRGADTGELFFGEGSRLTVL.